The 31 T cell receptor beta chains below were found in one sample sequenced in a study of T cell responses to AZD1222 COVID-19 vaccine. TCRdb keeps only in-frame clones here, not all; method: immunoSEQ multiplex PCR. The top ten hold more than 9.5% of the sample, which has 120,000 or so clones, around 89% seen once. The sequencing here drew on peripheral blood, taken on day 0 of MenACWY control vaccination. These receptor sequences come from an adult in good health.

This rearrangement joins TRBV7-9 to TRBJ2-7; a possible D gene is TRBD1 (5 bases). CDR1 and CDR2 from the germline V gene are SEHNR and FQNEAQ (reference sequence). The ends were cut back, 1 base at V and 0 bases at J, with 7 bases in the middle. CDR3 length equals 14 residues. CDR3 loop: CASSLEDSSYEQYF. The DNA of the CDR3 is TGTGCCAGCAGCTTAGAAGACAGCTCCTACGAGCAGTACTTC.

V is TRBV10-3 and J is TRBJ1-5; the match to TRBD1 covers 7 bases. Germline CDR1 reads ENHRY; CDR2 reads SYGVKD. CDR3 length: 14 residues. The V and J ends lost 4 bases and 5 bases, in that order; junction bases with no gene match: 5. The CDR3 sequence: CAISAGGVDQPQHF. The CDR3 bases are TGTGCCATCAGTGCAGGGGGTGTCGATCAGCCCCAGCATTTT.

The CDR3 nucleotides read TGTGCCTGGAGCCGAGGGGGAGGTCCCACAGATACGCAGTATTTT. It codes for CAWSRGGGPTDTQYF. V usage is TRBV30 and J usage is TRBJ2-3; the D gene could be TRBD1 or TRBD2 (6 bases each). Trimming left V 3 bases short and J 2 bases short, with 15 bases between. Per germline, CDR1 GTSNPN and CDR2 SVGIG (reference sequence). The CDR3 extends over 15 amino acids.

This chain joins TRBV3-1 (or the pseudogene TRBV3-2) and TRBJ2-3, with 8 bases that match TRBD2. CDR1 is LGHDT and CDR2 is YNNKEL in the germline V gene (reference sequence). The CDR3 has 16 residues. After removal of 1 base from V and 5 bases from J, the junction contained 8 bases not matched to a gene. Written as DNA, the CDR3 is TGTGCCAGCAGCCAAGTCAGGCGGGAGGCCGGAGATACGCAGTATTTT. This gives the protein CASSQVRREAGDTQYF.

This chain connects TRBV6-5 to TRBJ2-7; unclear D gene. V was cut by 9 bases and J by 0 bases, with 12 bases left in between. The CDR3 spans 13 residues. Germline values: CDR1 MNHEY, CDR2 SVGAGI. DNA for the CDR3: TGTGCCAGTTTCCGCCAGAGCTCCTACGAGCAGTACTTC. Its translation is CASFRQSSYEQYF.

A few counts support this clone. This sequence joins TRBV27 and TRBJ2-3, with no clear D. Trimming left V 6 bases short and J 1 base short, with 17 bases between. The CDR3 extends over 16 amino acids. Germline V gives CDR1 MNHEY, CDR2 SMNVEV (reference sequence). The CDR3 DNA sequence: TGTGCCAGCAGACCAAATCTATGGTGGGGCACAGATACGCAGTATTTT. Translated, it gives CASRPNLWWGTDTQYF.

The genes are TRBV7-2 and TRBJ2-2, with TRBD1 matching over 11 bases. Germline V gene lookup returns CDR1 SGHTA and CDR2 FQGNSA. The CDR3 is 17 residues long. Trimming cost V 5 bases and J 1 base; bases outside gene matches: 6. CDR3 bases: TGTGCCAGCAGCCAGGTGGGGACAGGGGGGAACACCGGGGAGCTGTTTTTT. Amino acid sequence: CASSQVGTGGNTGELFF.

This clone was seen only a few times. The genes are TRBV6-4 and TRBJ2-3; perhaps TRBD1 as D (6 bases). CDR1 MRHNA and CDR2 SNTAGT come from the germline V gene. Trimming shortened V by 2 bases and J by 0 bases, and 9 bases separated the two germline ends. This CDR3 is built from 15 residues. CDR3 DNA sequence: TGTGCCAGCAGTGACGGGACAACTAGCACAGATACGCAGTATTTT. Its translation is CASSDGTTSTDTQYF.

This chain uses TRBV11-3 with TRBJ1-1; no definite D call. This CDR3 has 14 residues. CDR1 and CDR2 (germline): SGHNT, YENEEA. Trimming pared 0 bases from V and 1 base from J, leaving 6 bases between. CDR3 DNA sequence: TGTGCCAGCAGCTTAGATGGAGAGAACACTGAAGCTTTCTTT. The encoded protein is CASSLDGENTEAFF.

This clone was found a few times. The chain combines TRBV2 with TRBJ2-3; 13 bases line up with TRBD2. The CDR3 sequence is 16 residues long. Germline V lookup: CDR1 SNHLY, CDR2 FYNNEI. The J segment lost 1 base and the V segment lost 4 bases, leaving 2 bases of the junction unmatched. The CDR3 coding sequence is TGTGCCAGCAGTGGACTAGCGGGAGGCCGCACAGATACGCAGTATTTT. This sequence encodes CASSGLAGGRTDTQYF.

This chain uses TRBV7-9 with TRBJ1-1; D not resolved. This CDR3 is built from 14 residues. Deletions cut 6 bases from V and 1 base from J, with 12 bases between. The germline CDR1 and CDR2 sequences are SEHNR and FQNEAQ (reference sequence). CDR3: CASSPLSTNTEAFF. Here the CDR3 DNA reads TGTGCCAGCAGTCCTCTCAGTACGAACACTGAAGCTTTCTTT.

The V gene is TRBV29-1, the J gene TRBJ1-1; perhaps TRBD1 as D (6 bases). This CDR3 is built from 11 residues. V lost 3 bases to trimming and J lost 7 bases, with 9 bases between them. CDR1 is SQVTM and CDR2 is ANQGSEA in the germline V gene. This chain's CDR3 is CSVDRGNEAFF. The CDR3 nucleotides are TGCAGCGTTGACAGGGGAAATGAAGCTTTCTTT.

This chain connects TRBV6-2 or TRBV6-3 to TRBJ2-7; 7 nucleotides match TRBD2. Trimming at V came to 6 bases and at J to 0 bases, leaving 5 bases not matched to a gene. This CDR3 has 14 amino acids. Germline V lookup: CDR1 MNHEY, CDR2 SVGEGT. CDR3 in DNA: TGTGCCAGCAGCTTATGGACTAGCTCCTACGAGCAGTACTTC. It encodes CASSLWTSSYEQYF.

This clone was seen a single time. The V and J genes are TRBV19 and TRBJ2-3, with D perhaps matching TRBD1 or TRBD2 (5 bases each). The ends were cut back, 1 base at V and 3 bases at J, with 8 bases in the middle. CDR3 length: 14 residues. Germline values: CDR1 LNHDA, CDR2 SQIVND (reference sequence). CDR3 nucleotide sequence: TGTGCCAGTAGTATAGTGGGGGATACAGATACGCAGTATTTT. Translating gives CASSIVGDTDTQYF.

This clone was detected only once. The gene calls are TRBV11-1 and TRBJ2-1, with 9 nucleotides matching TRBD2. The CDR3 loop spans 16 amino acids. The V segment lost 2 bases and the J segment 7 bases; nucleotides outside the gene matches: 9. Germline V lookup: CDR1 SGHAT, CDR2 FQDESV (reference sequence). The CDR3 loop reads CASSLLGVAGVNEQFF. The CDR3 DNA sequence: TGTGCCAGCAGCTTATTAGGGGTAGCGGGAGTGAATGAGCAGTTCTTC.

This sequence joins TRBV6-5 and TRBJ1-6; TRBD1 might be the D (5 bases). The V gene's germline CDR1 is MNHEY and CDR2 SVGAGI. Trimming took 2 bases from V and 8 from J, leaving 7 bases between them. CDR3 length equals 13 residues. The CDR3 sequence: CASSYGADSPLHF. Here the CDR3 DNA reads TGTGCCAGCAGTTACGGGGCAGATTCACCCCTCCACTTT.

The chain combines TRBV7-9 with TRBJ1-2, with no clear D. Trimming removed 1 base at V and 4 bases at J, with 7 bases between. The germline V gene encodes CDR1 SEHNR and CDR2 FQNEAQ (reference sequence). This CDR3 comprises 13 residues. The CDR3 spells CASSLGQVYGYTF. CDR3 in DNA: TGTGCCAGCAGCTTAGGGCAGGTCTATGGCTACACCTTC.

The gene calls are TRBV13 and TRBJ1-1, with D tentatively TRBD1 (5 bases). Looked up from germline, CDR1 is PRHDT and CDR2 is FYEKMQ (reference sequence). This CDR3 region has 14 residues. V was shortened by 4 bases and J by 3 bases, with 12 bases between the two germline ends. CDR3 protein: CASSWGRTDTEAFF. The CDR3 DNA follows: TGTGCCAGCAGCTGGGGACGGACGGACACTGAAGCTTTCTTT.

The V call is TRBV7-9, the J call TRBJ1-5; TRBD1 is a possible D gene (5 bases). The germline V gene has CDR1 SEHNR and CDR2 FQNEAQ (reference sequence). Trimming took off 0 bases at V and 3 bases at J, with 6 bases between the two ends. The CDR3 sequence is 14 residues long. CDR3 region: CASSLAGANQPQHF. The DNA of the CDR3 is TGTGCCAGCAGCTTAGCAGGGGCCAATCAGCCCCAGCATTTT.

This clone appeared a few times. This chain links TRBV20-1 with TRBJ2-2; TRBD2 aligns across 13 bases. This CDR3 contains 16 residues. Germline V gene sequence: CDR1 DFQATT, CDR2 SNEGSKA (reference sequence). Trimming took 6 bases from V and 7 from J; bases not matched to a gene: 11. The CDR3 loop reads CSASSLAGGPGGELFF. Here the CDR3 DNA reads TGCAGTGCGAGTTCACTAGCGGGAGGGCCCGGCGGGGAGCTGTTTTTT.

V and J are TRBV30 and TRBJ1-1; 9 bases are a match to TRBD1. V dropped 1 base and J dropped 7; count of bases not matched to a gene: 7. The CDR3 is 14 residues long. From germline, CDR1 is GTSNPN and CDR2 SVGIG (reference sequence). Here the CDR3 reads CAWSGGQGRIEAFF. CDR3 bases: TGTGCCTGGAGTGGGGGACAGGGTCGAATTGAAGCTTTCTTT. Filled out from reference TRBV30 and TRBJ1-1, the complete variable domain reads SQTIHQWPATLVQPVGSPLSLECTVEGTSNPNLYWYRQAAGRGLQLLFYSVGIGQISSEVPQNLSASRPQDRQFILSSKKLLLSDSGFYLCAWSGGQGRIEAFFGQGTRLTVV.

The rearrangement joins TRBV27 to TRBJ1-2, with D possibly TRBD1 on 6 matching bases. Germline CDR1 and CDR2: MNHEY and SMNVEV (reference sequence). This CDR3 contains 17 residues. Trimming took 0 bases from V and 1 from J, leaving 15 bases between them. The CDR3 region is CASSLSAGAGVNYGYTF. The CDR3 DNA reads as TGTGCCAGCAGTTTATCAGCAGGGGCGGGGGTTAACTATGGCTACACCTTC.

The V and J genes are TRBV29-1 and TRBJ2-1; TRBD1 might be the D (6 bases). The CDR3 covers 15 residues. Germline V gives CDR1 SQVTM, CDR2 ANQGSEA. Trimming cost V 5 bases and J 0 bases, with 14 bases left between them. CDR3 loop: CSVFRVGGSYNEQFF. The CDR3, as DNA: TGCAGCGTTTTTAGGGTAGGGGGCTCCTACAATGAGCAGTTCTTC.

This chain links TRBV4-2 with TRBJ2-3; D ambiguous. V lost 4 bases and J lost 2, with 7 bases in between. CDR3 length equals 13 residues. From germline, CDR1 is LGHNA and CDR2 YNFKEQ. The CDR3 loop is CASSPRDTDTQYF. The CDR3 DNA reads TGTGCCAGCAGCCCGCGCGACACAGATACGCAGTATTTT.

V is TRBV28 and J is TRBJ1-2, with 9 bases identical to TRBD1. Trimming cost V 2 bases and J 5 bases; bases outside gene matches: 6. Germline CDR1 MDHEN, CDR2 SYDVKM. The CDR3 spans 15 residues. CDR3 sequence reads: CASSLPGTGLYGYTF. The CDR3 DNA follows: TGTGCCAGCAGTTTACCCGGGACAGGGCTTTATGGCTACACCTTC.

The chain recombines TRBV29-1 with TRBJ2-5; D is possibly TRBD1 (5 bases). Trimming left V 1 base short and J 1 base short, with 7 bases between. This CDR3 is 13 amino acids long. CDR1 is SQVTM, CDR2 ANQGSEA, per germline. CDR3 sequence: CSVEGRAQETQYF. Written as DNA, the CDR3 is TGCAGCGTTGAAGGCAGGGCCCAAGAGACCCAGTACTTC.

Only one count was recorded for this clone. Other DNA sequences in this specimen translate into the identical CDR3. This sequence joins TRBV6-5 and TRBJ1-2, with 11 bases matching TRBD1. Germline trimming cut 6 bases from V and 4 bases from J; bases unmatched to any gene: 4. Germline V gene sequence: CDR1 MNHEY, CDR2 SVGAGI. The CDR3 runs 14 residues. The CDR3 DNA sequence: TGTGCCAGCAGGAGGGACAGGGGGACCTATGGCTACACCTTC. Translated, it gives CASRRDRGTYGYTF.

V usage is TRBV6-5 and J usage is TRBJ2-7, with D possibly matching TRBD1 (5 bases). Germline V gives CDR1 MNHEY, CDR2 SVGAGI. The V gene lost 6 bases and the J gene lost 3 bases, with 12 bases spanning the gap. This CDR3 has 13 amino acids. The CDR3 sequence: CASRPDRNYEQYF. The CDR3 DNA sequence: TGTGCCAGCAGACCCGACAGAAACTACGAGCAGTACTTC.

The CDR3 coding sequence is TGTGCCAGCAAGGACCTTAGCGGGAGCTCCTACAATGAGCAGTTCTTC. Its protein is CASKDLSGSSYNEQFF. This rearrangement joins TRBV5-6 to TRBJ2-1, with 9 bases matching TRBD2. J was trimmed by 0 bases and V by 6 bases; bases with no gene match: 7. This CDR3 contains 16 residues. Germline V CDR1 and CDR2: SGHDT, YYEEEE.

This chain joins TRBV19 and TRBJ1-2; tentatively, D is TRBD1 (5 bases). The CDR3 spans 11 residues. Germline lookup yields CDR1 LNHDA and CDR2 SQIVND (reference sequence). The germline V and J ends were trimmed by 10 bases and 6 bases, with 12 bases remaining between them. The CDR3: CATNRGDGYTF. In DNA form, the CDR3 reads TGTGCCACCAACAGAGGGGATGGCTACACCTTC.

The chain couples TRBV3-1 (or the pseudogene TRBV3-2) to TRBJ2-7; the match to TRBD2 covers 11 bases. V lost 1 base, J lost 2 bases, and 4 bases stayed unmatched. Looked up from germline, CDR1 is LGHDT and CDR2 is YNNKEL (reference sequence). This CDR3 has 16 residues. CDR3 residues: CASSQGGLAGTYEQYF. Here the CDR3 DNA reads TGTGCCAGCAGCCAAGGAGGACTAGCGGGTACCTACGAGCAGTACTTC.